These T cell receptor beta chains were read from a single sample in a study of T-cell reconstitution after alpha-beta-depleted transplantation in children. TCRdb re-called the PCR reads through MiXCR, storing one row per CDR3 protein. Of 550,000 to 800,000 distinct CDR3 sequences listed, roughly 14% are singletons. The sequenced sample was PBMCs, obtained before TCRalphabeta/CD19-depleted stem cell transplant. These receptors all stem from a girl aged 2 to 10 with congenital amegakaryocytic thrombocytopenia, due to receive a stem cell transplant. Both conserved end residues are part of each CDR3. Fields, in order: D gene, clone size, J gene, V gene, CDR3 DNA, CDR3 protein. The D gene is left open where the match is weak. Clone size appears in some rows only: once, few, many, or a class for an expanded clone.

NA	NA	TRBJ2-1	TRBV5-1	TGCGCCAGCGGATTAGCTGGATACAATGAGCAGTTCTTC	CASGLAGYNEQFF
NA	many	TRBJ1-1	TRBV20-1	TGCAGTGCCTCGAAAGTGGACACTGAAGCTTTCTTT	CSASKVDTEAFF
TRBD1	many	TRBJ1-3	TRBV10-3	TGTGCCATCAGCGCCGACAGGGTAACTGGAAACACCATATATTTT	CAISADRVTGNTIYF
NA	many	TRBJ1-3	TRBV15	TGTGCCACCAGCGCCGGGAAGGGAAACACCATATATTTT	CATSAGKGNTIYF
TRBD1	many	TRBJ2-4	TRBV29-1	TGCAGCGTCACAGGGGCCCGGGCCAAAAACATTCAGTACTTC	CSVTGARAKNIQYF
NA	NA	TRBJ2-5	TRBV29-1	TGCAGCGTTGGGCAAAGTGAAGAGACCCAGTACTTC	CSVGQSEETQYF
NA	many	TRBJ2-1	TRBV29-1	TGCAGCGTAACCGTAGCGGCTACGTCCTACAATGAGCAGTTCTTC	CSVTVAATSYNEQFF
NA	few	TRBJ1-2	TRBV20-1	TGCAGTGCTAGTTCTACTCTGGGACGGGCCGATGGCTACACCTTC	CSASSTLGRADGYTF
NA	NA	TRBJ1-2	TRBV30	TGTGCCTGCAGGGGATATGGCTACACCTTC	CACRGYGYTF
NA	many	TRBJ2-5	TRBV20-1	TGCAGTGCCCGCCCCGCTAGCATCGGTGTGGAGACCCAGTACTTC	CSARPASIGVETQYF
TRBD2	many	TRBJ2-1	TRBV7-7	TGTGCCAGCAGCTTATTGCCTAGCGGGAGTGGTTATGAGCAGTTCTTC	CASSLLPSGSGYEQFF
NA	NA	TRBJ2-1	TRBV7-3	TGTGCCAGCAGCTTGGGGGGGGCTGCCGCCTATGAGCAGTTCTTC	CASSLGGAAAYEQFF
NA	many	TRBJ1-5	TRBV12-3/TRBV12-4	TGTGCCAGCAGTTTTCCGGGACGCAATCAGCCCCAGCATTTT	CASSFPGRNQPQHF
NA	many	TRBJ2-6	TRBV12-3/TRBV12-4	TGTGCCAGCCGCCCCCATTCATCTGGGGCCAACGTCCTGACTTTC	CASRPHSSGANVLTF
NA	many	TRBJ2-3	TRBV7-2	TGTGCCAGCAGCTTATACCCTAGCTCAGATACGCAGTATTTT	CASSLYPSSDTQYF
TRBD1	many	TRBJ2-6	TRBV4-1	TGCGCCAGCACCTGGGACAGCCCAACTGGGGCCAACGTCCTGACTTTC	CASTWDSPTGANVLTF